The entry below describes one TCR beta chain. Antigen: not known. The data stem from a study of shared clonotypes between healthy human individuals. Study observations and caveats: Donor clonotype sharing was expected to depend on sequencing depth.

This CDR3 is 15 amino acids long. The V and J ends lost 0 bases and 2 bases respectively, with 9 bases between them. CDR1 is LGHNA, CDR2 YNFKEQ, per germline. Sequencing was performed with immunoSEQ multiplex PCR; in TCRdb, only in-frame clones are kept and a portion is missing. Of around 1.9 million clones detected, around 93% appear once; the ten largest clones hold around 1.7%. Selected positively for CCR7 and CD45RO-negative, naive CD8 cells excluded terminally differentiated effector memory CD45RA+ cells. All donors were healthy HIV-negative adults lacking recent acute infections or vaccinations.

V and J are TRBV4-2 and TRBJ2-3, with D unclear. Sequences were obtained from naive CD8+ T cells from PBMCs. The clonotype was recovered from a young man in good health. Some clones in this sample may be carry-over from other donors' samples. Here the CDR3 reads CASSQDRAYTDTQYF. The CDR3 DNA reads as TGTGCCAGCAGCCAAGATAGAGCCTACACAGATACGCAGTATTTT.